This T cell receptor (beta chain) is drawn from a study of CD8+ T cells in alopecia areata. This clone has a handful of counts. As the sequencing template, cDNA was produced by extracting RNA and reverse transcribing it. Produced via immunoSEQ multiplex PCR; TCRdb's table is partial and in-frame only. The sample contains more than 90,000 clones, roughly 50% of which appear only once. Described treatment: oral pan-JAK inhibitor, 5-10 mg twice daily. Trimming cost V 5 bases and J 2 bases; bases outside gene matches: 12. The length of the CDR3 is 16 residues. Germline V gene lookup returns CDR1 SEHNR and CDR2 FQNEAQ (reference sequence).

The source is a human donor with alopecia areata. The chain recombines TRBV7-9 with TRBJ2-7, with 7 bases matching TRBD1. Material: CD8+ T cells sorted from blood, obtained at week 24, from a patient treated with tofacitinib. The CDR3 reads CASSLTSTGITYEQYF. The CDR3, as DNA: TGTGCCAGCAGCCTAACTTCGACAGGGATCACCTACGAGCAGTACTTC.